Shown below are 20 T cell receptor beta chains from a single sample sequenced in a study of blood T cell repertoires in COVID-19. Profiled with immunoSEQ multiplex PCR; TCRdb holds only in-frame clones, not every one. The data hold tens of thousands of clones, with 85% to 95% observed a single time. What was sequenced was peripheral blood. These receptors all come from a human donor in a cohort sampled during active COVID-19.

The rearrangement links TRBV7-6 to TRBJ1-1; D remains unclear. V was clipped by 5 bases and J by 0 bases, with 10 bases between them. CDR3 length equals 14 residues. Germline V lookup: CDR1 SGHVS, CDR2 FNYEAQ. This chain's CDR3 is CASSPTTMNTEAFF. The CDR3 DNA sequence: TGTGCCAGCAGCCCGACAACCATGAACACTGAAGCTTTCTTT.

This clone came up a few times. In DNA, the CDR3 is TGCGCCAGCAGCCAAGAGAAGCGGATTAGCTCCTACGAGCAGTACTTC. This sequence encodes CASSQEKRISSYEQYF. V is TRBV4-1 and J is TRBJ2-7; D might be TRBD2 (5 bases). CDR1 is MGHRA and CDR2 is YSYEKL in the germline V gene. The CDR3 runs 16 residues. Trimming left V 0 bases short and J 0 bases short, with 12 bases between.

This chain uses TRBV14 with TRBJ1-2; 10 positions agree with TRBD1. Germline V lookup: CDR1 SGHDN, CDR2 FVKESK. Trimming took 4 bases from V and 8 from J; bases not matched to a gene: 7. The CDR3 is made up of 14 amino acids. The CDR3 bases are TGTGCCAGCAGCCGAGGGACAGGGGAAGGGGGCTACACCTTC. As protein: CASSRGTGEGGYTF.

This clone was counted between two and nine times. The V and J genes are TRBV10-1 and TRBJ2-1; TRBD2 matches at 8 bases. The CDR3 loop spans 13 amino acids. The V and J ends lost 10 bases and 7 bases, in that order; junction bases with no gene match: 9. Germline assignment: CDR1 WNHNN and CDR2 SYGVQD (reference sequence). The CDR3 DNA follows: TGCGCCACCAGGACTAGCCGAACGAATGAGCAGTTCTTC. As protein: CATRTSRTNEQFF.

This clone was seen a few times. The V gene is TRBV2, the J gene TRBJ1-4; tentative D call: TRBD1 (5 bases). V was trimmed by 0 bases and J by 8 bases, leaving 10 bases between them. CDR1 SNHLY and CDR2 FYNNEI come from the germline V gene. This CDR3 region has 14 residues. The CDR3 here is CASSEAGGIEKLFF. For the CDR3, the DNA is TGTGCCAGCAGTGAAGCCGGGGGGATCGAAAAACTGTTTTTT.

The chain uses TRBV5-4 and TRBJ2-1, with 8 positions matching TRBD1. The CDR3 is 15 amino acids. Germline V gene sequence: CDR1 SGHNT, CDR2 YYREEE (reference sequence). The ends lost 0 bases at V and 3 bases at J; junction bases unmatched: 2. This chain's CDR3 is CASSLVGQVYNEQFF. The CDR3 DNA sequence: TGTGCCAGCAGCTTGGTGGGACAGGTCTACAATGAGCAGTTCTTC.

V gene TRBV6-5 combines with J gene TRBJ2-5; TRBD1 matches 8 bases. CDR1 is MNHEY and CDR2 is SVGAGI in the germline V gene. Trimming cost V 2 bases and J 2 bases; bases outside gene matches: 4. The CDR3 runs 15 residues. DNA of the CDR3: TGTGCCAGCAGTTACCGGCGGGACAGGCAAGAGACCCAGTACTTC. This codes for CASSYRRDRQETQYF.

The J gene is TRBJ2-7, the V gene TRBV5-4; 7 positions agree with TRBD2. The ends lost 0 bases at V and 3 bases at J; junction bases unmatched: 9. The CDR3 loop spans 16 amino acids. CDR1 and CDR2 from the germline V gene are SGHNT and YYREEE (reference sequence). CDR3 coding DNA: TGTGCCAGCAGCTTGGTAATAACTAGCGAATACTACGAGCAGTACTTC. Translation gives CASSLVITSEYYEQYF. Combining the CDR3 with reference TRBV5-4 and TRBJ2-7 gives the whole variable domain ETGVTQSPTHLIKTRGQQVTLRCSSQSGHNTVSWYQQALGQGPQFIFQYYREEENGRGNFPPRFSGLQFPNYSSELNVNALELDDSALYLCASSLVITSEYYEQYFGPGTRLTVT.

As DNA, the CDR3 is TGCGCCAGCAGCTGGTTGGCTAGCGGGAGTCGTACAGATACGCAGTATTTT. Translating gives CASSWLASGSRTDTQYF. V and J are TRBV5-1 and TRBJ2-3; 10 nucleotides match TRBD2. J was trimmed by 3 bases and V by 3 bases; bases with no gene match: 10. Germline V CDR1 and CDR2: SGHRS, YFSETQ. CDR3 length equals 17 residues.

The rearrangement uses TRBV27 and TRBJ2-7; 7 bases map to TRBD1. This CDR3 spans 13 amino acids. Germline assignment: CDR1 MNHEY and CDR2 SMNVEV (reference sequence). The junction had 4 bases not matched to a gene; V was cut back by 5 bases and J by 3 bases. The CDR3 reads CASSPTGFYEQYF. The CDR3, as DNA: TGTGCCAGCAGTCCGACAGGGTTCTACGAGCAGTACTTC.

The chain links TRBV7-9 to TRBJ1-1; D is possibly TRBD1 (6 bases). This CDR3 has 13 residues. Trimming took off 6 bases at V and 8 bases at J, with 16 bases between the two ends. Germline lookup yields CDR1 SEHNR and CDR2 FQNEAQ (reference sequence). The CDR3 is CASRQNVGTEAFF. The DNA of the CDR3 is TGTGCCAGCAGGCAGAATGTCGGGACAGAAGCTTTCTTT.

This clone was observed a handful of times. The same CDR3 also results from other DNA sequences found in this sample. The rearrangement links TRBV6-5 to TRBJ1-1; 11 bases agree with TRBD1. With 2 bases clipped from V and 6 bases from J, the junction kept 2 bases outside the gene matches. The CDR3 consists of 14 residues. Per germline, CDR1 MNHEY and CDR2 SVGAGI. CDR3 amino acids: CASSYTGQGAEAFF. Written as DNA, the CDR3 is TGTGCCAGCAGTTACACGGGACAGGGGGCTGAAGCTTTCTTT.

V is TRBV2 and J is TRBJ1-5; D is unresolved. Germline V gives CDR1 SNHLY, CDR2 FYNNEI. The CDR3 extends over 15 amino acids. Trimming removed 4 bases from V and 5 bases from J, with 15 bases in between. The CDR3 nucleotides read TGTGCCAGCAGTGGGACCCGGGAGTCTTATCAGCCCCAGCATTTT. This sequence encodes CASSGTRESYQPQHF. The whole variable domain, filled in from reference TRBV2 and TRBJ1-5, reads EPEVTQTPSHQVTQMGQEVILRCVPISNHLYFYWYRQILGQKVEFLVSFYNNEISEKSEIFDDQFSVERPDGSNFTLKIRSTKLEDSAMYFCASSGTRESYQPQHFGDGTRLSIL.

The rearrangement joins TRBV6-4 to TRBJ1-4; 8 positions match TRBD1. The CDR3 consists of 15 residues. CDR1 is MRHNA, CDR2 SNTAGT, per germline. Trimming took 4 bases from V and 3 from J; bases not matched to a gene: 4. The CDR3 coding sequence is TGTGCCAGCAGTGCTACAGGGGGTGCTAATGAAAAACTGTTTTTT. Translating it yields CASSATGGANEKLFF.

CDR3 protein: CASSSPSGIPQITDTQYF. In DNA form, the CDR3 reads TGTGCCAGCAGCTCCCCTAGCGGGATCCCGCAAATCACAGATACGCAGTATTTT. V is TRBV7-9 and J is TRBJ2-3; TRBD2 matches 9 bases. This CDR3 has 18 amino acids. CDR1 is SEHNR, CDR2 FQNEAQ, per germline (reference sequence). V was pared by 4 bases and J by 2 bases, with 13 bases of the junction left unmatched.

This sequence joins TRBV24-1 and TRBJ1-6; maybe TRBD1 (6 bases). CDR3 length equals 13 residues. Trimming took off 5 bases at V and 7 bases at J, with 8 bases between the two ends. Germline V gene lookup returns CDR1 KGHDR and CDR2 SFDVKD. Here the CDR3 reads CATSATGNSPLHF. DNA of the CDR3: TGTGCCACCAGTGCTACAGGGAATTCACCCCTCCACTTT.

The chain has TRBV6-5 and TRBJ2-1; 14 bases agree with TRBD2. Germline V lookup: CDR1 MNHEY, CDR2 SVGAGI. The CDR3 is 15 residues long. The V and J ends lost 6 bases and 10 bases, in that order; junction bases with no gene match: 8. The CDR3 spells CASRDPGLAGVEQFF. The CDR3 region has the DNA TGTGCCAGCAGGGATCCGGGACTAGCGGGAGTGGAGCAGTTCTTC.

The chain employs TRBV3-1 (or the pseudogene TRBV3-2) and TRBJ1-6; the D gene is possibly TRBD1 (6 bases). The CDR3 runs 14 residues. V lost 3 bases and J lost 7, with 10 bases in between. Per the germline V gene, CDR1 is LGHDT and CDR2 is YNNKEL (reference sequence). The CDR3 DNA sequence: TGTGCCAGCAGCCACCGACAGGAGAATTCACCCCTCCACTTT. It yields the protein CASSHRQENSPLHF.

This clone was picked up a small number of times. Written as DNA, the CDR3 is TGTGCCAGCAGTCCGACCCCCGGGACAGGGTTCTCCTACGAGCAGTACTTC. This codes for CASSPTPGTGFSYEQYF. The rearrangement uses TRBV28 and TRBJ2-7, with TRBD1 identical over 9 bases. The junction had 11 bases not matched to a gene; V was cut back by 5 bases and J by 0 bases. CDR3 length equals 17 residues. Germline V CDR1 and CDR2: MDHEN, SYDVKM. Combining the CDR3 with reference TRBV28 and TRBJ2-7 gives the whole variable domain DVKVTQSSRYLVKRTGEKVFLECVQDMDHENMFWYRQDPGLGLRLIYFSYDVKMKEKGDIPEGYSVSREKKERFSLILESASTNQTSMYLCASSPTPGTGFSYEQYFGPGTRLTVT.

For the CDR3, the DNA is TGTGCCAGCAGCCAAACGGGGAGAGATACGCAGTATTTT. Translation: CASSQTGRDTQYF. V and J are TRBV3-1 (or the pseudogene TRBV3-2) and TRBJ2-3, with a tentative D call TRBD2 (5 bases). With 2 bases removed from V and 5 bases from J, the gap between germline ends came to 8 bases. The CDR3 contains 13 residues. CDR1 LGHDT and CDR2 YNNKEL come from the germline V gene (reference sequence).